This entry features one T cell receptor beta chain sequence. The antigen remains unidentified. The DNA is left out, because the CDR3 cannot be placed on it with certainty; the CDR3 is given as TCRdb lists it. The donors, healthy Caucasians from Russia, were aged 6 to 90. Samples each yielded at least 6 micrograms of total RNA. A second roughly 6 to 12 cycle PCR used barcoded and J-beta primers. TCRdb re-called the 5' RACE reads through MiXCR, storing one row per CDR3 protein. There are more than 1.4 million distinct CDR3 sequences in the sample; around 42% occur only once, and less than 8% lies in the top ten. This entry is derived from a study of blood T cells in healthy people across ages. Study conclusions and caveats: A roughly linear fall in TCR beta diversity per million T cells was seen with increasing age.

The CDR3 region is 16 residues in length, termini included. Germline V gene data show CDR1 as SGDLS and CDR2 as YYNGEE. The TCR comes from a woman between 18 and 29 years old in good health. Source material: blood. The chain uses TRBV9 and TRBJ2-2; the table names TRBD2, a call not compared with the DNA. The CDR3 here is CTSSVGVASGSPGMFF.